The rows below give T cell receptor beta chains drawn from one sample of a study of cytomegalovirus exposure and HLA in healthy donors. Libraries were prepared by immunoSEQ multiplex PCR; TCRdb keeps only in-frame clonotypes and omits some of them. The sample records 190,000 or so clones, less than 85% being singletons. The sequencing input was PBMCs. These receptors were taken from a boy aged 5-17 years in good health and CMV-seronegative. The CDR3 runs from the conserved cysteine through the conserved F or W. The D gene is left open where the match is weak. Some rows have no size entry. The others give once, few or many, or a class for an expanded clone.

>TRBD1|TRBV19|TRBJ2-7|NA
CASSIVNRGHEQYF
TGTGCCAGTAGTATAGTTAACAGGGGCCACGAGCAGTACTTC
>TRBD1|TRBV19|TRBJ1-5|NA
CASSIDQGGGRQPQHF
TGTGCCAGTAGTATAGATCAAGGAGGGGGCCGTCAGCCCCAGCATTTT
>TRBD1|TRBV7-9|TRBJ2-7|NA
CASSVGQGYEQYF
TGTGCCAGCAGCGTCGGACAGGGCTACGAGCAGTACTTC
>NA|TRBV30|TRBJ2-4|NA
CAWIPYPGRQNIQYF
TGTGCCTGGATCCCCTACCCAGGGCGACAAAACATTCAGTACTTC
>NA|TRBV13|TRBJ1-3|NA
CASSLGTIDHLSGNTIYF
TGTGCCAGCAGCCTTGGGACAATCGATCACCTCTCTGGAAACACCATATATTTT
>TRBD1|TRBV7-6|TRBJ2-5|once
CASSLGQGAQETQYF
TGTGCCAGCAGCTTAGGACAGGGTGCCCAAGAGACCCAGTACTTC
>NA|TRBV7-9|TRBJ1-4|once
CASSVRGGLTNEKLFF
TGTGCCAGCAGCGTCCGCGGGGGACTAACTAATGAAAAACTGTTTTTT
>TRBD1|TRBV7-6|TRBJ2-2|NA
CASSPRQGHTGELFF
TGTGCCAGCAGTCCCAGACAGGGCCATACCGGGGAGCTGTTTTTT
>TRBD2|TRBV7-2|TRBJ2-7|once
CASSLALGGYEQYF
TGTGCCAGCAGCTTAGCCTTGGGGGGGTACGAGCAGTACTTC
>TRBD2|TRBV5-4|TRBJ2-1|once
CASSLDGLAGPYNEQFF
TGTGCCAGCAGCTTGGACGGACTAGCGGGACCCTACAATGAGCAGTTCTTC
>NA|TRBV10-3|TRBJ2-1|once
CAISESGAELSYNEQFF
TGTGCCATCAGTGAGTCGGGGGCGGAACTCTCCTACAATGAGCAGTTCTTC
>TRBD1|TRBV5-1|TRBJ2-2|NA
CASSALQGKNTGELFF
TGCGCCAGCAGCGCGCTACAGGGGAAGAACACCGGGGAGCTGTTTTTT
>NA|TRBV28|TRBJ1-4|few
CASSLAGLNEKLFF
TGTGCCAGCAGTTTGGCGGGCCTCAATGAAAAACTGTTTTTT
>NA|TRBV6-6|TRBJ2-7|NA
CASSYSTEKREQYF
TGTGCCAGCAGTTACTCGACGGAGAAGCGGGAGCAGTACTTC
>NA|TRBV29-1|TRBJ1-3|NA
CSVDTDPREISGNTIYF
TGCAGCGTTGACACAGATCCCAGAGAGATCTCTGGAAACACCATATATTTT
>TRBD1|TRBV9|TRBJ1-3|NA
CASAGQGKTGNTIYF
TGTGCCAGCGCTGGACAGGGGAAAACTGGAAACACCATATATTTT
>NA|TRBV6-4|TRBJ2-3|NA
CASSETGTDTQYF
TGTGCCAGCAGCGAGACAGGAACAGATACGCAGTATTTT
>NA|TRBV6-1|TRBJ1-5|NA
CASIREHSNQPQHF
TGTGCCAGCATCCGGGAACATAGCAATCAGCCCCAGCATTTT
>NA|TRBV19|TRBJ2-7|NA
CASSSQGSSYEQYF
TGTGCCAGTAGTTCCCAGGGCAGCTCCTACGAGCAGTACTTC
>NA|TRBV5-6|TRBJ1-5|NA
CASSWGGGSDQPQHF
TGTGCCAGCAGCTGGGGAGGTGGCAGCGATCAGCCCCAGCATTTT
>TRBD1|TRBV10-3|TRBJ1-1|NA
CAIRTQGHTEAFF
TGTGCCATCAGAACACAGGGGCACACTGAAGCTTTCTTT
>NA|TRBV12-5|TRBJ1-5|NA
CASTSNTIRDTPGGPQHF
TGTGCTAGTACCTCGAATACAATACGGGATACCCCGGGTGGGCCCCAGCATTTT
>NA|TRBV6-5|TRBJ1-1|NA
CASSYSRGRLNTEAFF
TGTGCCAGCAGTTACTCGAGAGGGAGGCTGAACACTGAAGCTTTCTTT
>NA|TRBV25-1|TRBJ1-1|few
CASNRGGNTEAFF
TGTGCCAGCAATAGAGGGGGGAACACTGAAGCTTTCTTT
>TRBD1|TRBV5-1|TRBJ1-3|NA
CASSLATGGGNTIYF
TGCGCCAGCAGCTTGGCGACAGGGGGCGGAAACACCATATATTTT
>NA|TRBV15|TRBJ2-7|few
CATSREATYEQYF
TGTGCCACCAGCAGAGAAGCTACCTACGAGCAGTACTTC
>NA|TRBV13|TRBJ2-7|NA
CASSFGGIRYEQYF
TGTGCCAGCAGCTTTGGCGGGATTAGGTACGAGCAGTACTTC
>TRBD1|TRBV29-1|TRBJ1-1|NA
CSVLRQGANTEAFF
TGCAGCGTTCTACGACAGGGGGCGAACACTGAAGCTTTCTTT
>TRBD2|TRBV5-4|TRBJ2-5|NA
CASSLAAGGTQETQYF
TGTGCCAGCAGCTTGGCAGCGGGGGGGACCCAAGAGACCCAGTACTTC
>NA|TRBV9|TRBJ2-2|NA
CASRPDTGELFF
TGTGCCAGCAGACCGGACACCGGGGAGCTGTTTTTT
>TRBD1|TRBV25-1|TRBJ1-5|NA
CASSGDSSNQPQHF
TGTGCCAGCAGTGGGGACAGTAGCAATCAGCCCCAGCATTTT
>NA|TRBV19|TRBJ1-2|once
CASSLDIKPNYGYTF
TGTGCCAGTAGCCTCGATATTAAGCCCAACTATGGCTACACCTTC
>NA|TRBV5-6|TRBJ1-2|NA
CASSLPGTEDYYGYTF
TGTGCCAGCAGCCTTCCCGGAACAGAGGACTACTATGGCTACACCTTC
>NA|TRBV5-1|TRBJ2-7|NA
CASSLDEGRIYEQYF
TGCGCCAGCAGCTTGGACGAGGGCAGGATCTACGAGCAGTACTTC
>NA|TRBV30|TRBJ1-2|NA
CARRGGDNYGYTF
TGTGCCCGGCGTGGGGGGGATAACTATGGCTACACCTTC
>TRBD2|TRBV7-8|TRBJ2-1|NA
CASSYLAVHPAVSYNEQFF
TGTGCCAGCAGCTACCTAGCGGTCCATCCGGCGGTATCCTACAATGAGCAGTTCTTC
>TRBD2|TRBV6-5|TRBJ2-5|NA
CASRYTPGLGGETQYF
TGTGCCAGCAGATACACACCGGGACTAGGGGGAGAGACCCAGTACTTC
>NA|TRBV14|TRBJ2-7|NA
CASSQVRGIGEQYF
TGTGCCAGCAGCCAAGTGAGGGGGATAGGCGAGCAGTACTTC
>NA|TRBV7-9|TRBJ1-1|NA
CASSLALSGNTEAFF
TGTGCCAGCAGCTTAGCGCTCTCGGGGAACACTGAAGCTTTCTTT
>NA|TRBV12-5|TRBJ1-2|NA
CASGLVTWEAGGYTF
TGTGCTAGTGGTTTGGTAACATGGGAGGCAGGGGGCTACACCTTC
>TRBD1|TRBV28|TRBJ2-7|few
CASSLGWDRGIYEQYF
TGTGCCAGCAGTTTGGGCTGGGACAGGGGAATTTACGAGCAGTACTTC
>NA|TRBV5-1|TRBJ2-1|NA
CASRPTGRGRNEQFF
TGCGCCAGCAGACCTACAGGTCGTGGTCGGAATGAGCAGTTCTTC
>TRBD1|TRBV5-1|TRBJ1-1|NA
CASSWTGGDEAFF
TGCGCCAGCAGCTGGACAGGGGGGGACGAAGCTTTCTTT
>NA|TRBV30|TRBJ2-7|once
CAWDHGPGQAGYEQYF
TGTGCCTGGGACCACGGCCCGGGCCAGGCGGGCTACGAGCAGTACTTC
>TRBD2|TRBV11-1|TRBJ2-1|NA
CASSLRGRASNGVDEQFF
TGTGCCAGCAGCTTACGCGGGAGGGCCAGCAATGGAGTAGATGAGCAGTTCTTC
>TRBD2|TRBV6-4|TRBJ2-3|NA
CASSALGGAQDTQYF
TGTGCCAGCAGTGCTCTCGGGGGGGCCCAAGATACGCAGTATTTT
>TRBD1|TRBV6-5|TRBJ2-1|once
CASRTGAAYNEQFF
TGTGCCAGCAGGACAGGGGCAGCATACAATGAGCAGTTCTTC
>NA|TRBV5-1|TRBJ1-1|NA
CASGGGTEAFF
TGCGCCAGCGGGGGGGGTACTGAAGCTTTCTTT
>TRBD2|TRBV7-9|TRBJ2-1|few
CASSLSPAGVHEQFF
TGTGCCAGCAGCTTATCACCGGCGGGAGTCCATGAGCAGTTCTTC
>TRBD2|TRBV10-3|TRBJ2-5|NA
CAISESSGSVSETQYF
TGTGCCATCAGTGAGTCTAGCGGGAGTGTTTCAGAGACCCAGTACTTC
>NA|TRBV7-9|TRBJ1-1|NA
CASSLEQGGTEAFF
TGTGCCAGCAGCTTGGAACAGGGAGGGACTGAAGCTTTCTTT
>TRBD1|TRBV10-3|TRBJ1-2|NA
CAIRGQGDNLYGYTF
TGTGCCATCAGGGGACAGGGGGATAACCTTTATGGCTACACCTTC
>TRBD1|TRBV18|TRBJ1-3|NA
CASSPADRGDTIYF
TGTGCCAGCTCACCAGCGGACAGGGGTGACACCATATATTTT
>TRBD1|TRBV7-9|TRBJ2-1|NA
CASSWTGRSYNEQFF
TGTGCCAGCAGCTGGACAGGCCGCTCCTACAATGAGCAGTTCTTC
>NA|TRBV27|TRBJ1-1|NA
CASILYLGSTEAFF
TGTGCCAGCATCTTATACCTGGGCAGCACTGAAGCTTTCTTT
>TRBD2|TRBV9|TRBJ2-3|NA
CASSVAQAGGPVDTQYF
TGTGCCAGCAGCGTGGCCCAAGCGGGAGGGCCGGTAGATACGCAGTATTTT
>TRBD1|TRBV19|TRBJ2-3|NA
CASSIGTGVTDTQYF
TGTGCCAGTAGTATAGGGACAGGGGTCACAGATACGCAGTATTTT